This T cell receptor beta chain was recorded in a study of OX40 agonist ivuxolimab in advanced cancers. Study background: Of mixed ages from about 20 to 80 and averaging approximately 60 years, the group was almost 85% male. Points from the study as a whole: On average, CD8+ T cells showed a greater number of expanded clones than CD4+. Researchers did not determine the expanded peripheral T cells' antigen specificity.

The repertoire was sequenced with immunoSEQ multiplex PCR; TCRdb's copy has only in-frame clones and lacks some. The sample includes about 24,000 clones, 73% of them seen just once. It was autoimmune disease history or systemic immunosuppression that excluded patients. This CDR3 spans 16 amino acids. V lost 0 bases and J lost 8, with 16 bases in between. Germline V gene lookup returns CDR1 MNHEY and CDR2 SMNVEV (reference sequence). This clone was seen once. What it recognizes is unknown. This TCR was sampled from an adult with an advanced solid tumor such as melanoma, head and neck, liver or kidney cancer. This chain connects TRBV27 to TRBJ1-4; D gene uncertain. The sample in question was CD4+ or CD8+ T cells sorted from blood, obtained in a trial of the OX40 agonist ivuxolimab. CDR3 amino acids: CASSLSYAATREKLFF. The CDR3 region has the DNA TGTGCCAGCAGTTTATCCTACGCCGCAACTAGAGAAAAACTGTTTTTT.